This TCR beta chain is from a study of blood T cell repertoires in COVID-19. Overall study: Samples of COVID-19 (acute and convalescent) were obtained from the United States, Italy and Spain. Sources were T cells, B-cell-depleted T cells, or PBMCs; the material itself was cDNA or gDNA.

The CDR3 length is 16 residues. Source study methods: Amplification of reference gene primers was used by the study to estimate nucleated cell counts. Sequencing used immunoSEQ multiplex PCR; TCRdb keeps in-frame clones, though not all of them. V, J and clone size reflect that table, while D and trimming were determined from the DNA. Here the sample spans 290,000 or so clones, around 87% being singletons. This chain links TRBV21-1 with TRBJ2-7; the table calls TRBD2, which could not be checked here. TRBV21-1 is a listed pseudogene. This sequence was found in a man between 18 and 29 years old with active or convalescent COVID-19. Material for sequencing was peripheral blood. CDR3 bases: TGTGCCAGCAGCAGATGGGAGGACACCCGGACCTACGAGCAGTACTTC. Amino acid sequence: CASSRWEDTRTYEQYF.